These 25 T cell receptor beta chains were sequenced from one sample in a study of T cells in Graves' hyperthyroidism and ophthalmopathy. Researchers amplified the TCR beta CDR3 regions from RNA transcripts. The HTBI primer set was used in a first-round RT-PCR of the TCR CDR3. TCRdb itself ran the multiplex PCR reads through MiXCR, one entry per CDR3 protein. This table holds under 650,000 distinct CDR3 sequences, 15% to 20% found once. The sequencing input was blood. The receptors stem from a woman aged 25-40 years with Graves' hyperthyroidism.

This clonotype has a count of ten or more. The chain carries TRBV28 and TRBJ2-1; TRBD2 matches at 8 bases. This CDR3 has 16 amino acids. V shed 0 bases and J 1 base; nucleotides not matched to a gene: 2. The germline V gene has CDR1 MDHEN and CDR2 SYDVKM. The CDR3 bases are TGTGCCAGCAGTTTATGGGCGGGAGGTTCCTACAATGAGCAGTTCTTC. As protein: CASSLWAGGSYNEQFF.

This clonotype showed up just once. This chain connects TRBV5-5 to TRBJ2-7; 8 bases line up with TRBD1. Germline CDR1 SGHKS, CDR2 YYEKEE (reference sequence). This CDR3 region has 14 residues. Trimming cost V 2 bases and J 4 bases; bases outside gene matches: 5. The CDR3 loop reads CASSLPGGWYEQYF. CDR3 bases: TGTGCCAGCAGCTTACCAGGGGGCTGGTACGAGCAGTACTTC.

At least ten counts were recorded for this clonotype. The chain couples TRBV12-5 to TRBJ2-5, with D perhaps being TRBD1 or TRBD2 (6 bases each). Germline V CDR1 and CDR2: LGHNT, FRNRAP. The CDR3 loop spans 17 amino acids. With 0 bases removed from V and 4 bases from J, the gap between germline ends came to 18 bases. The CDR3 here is CASGLVRYRGVRETQYF. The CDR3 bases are TGTGCTAGTGGTTTGGTACGATATAGGGGGGTTAGAGAGACCCAGTACTTC.

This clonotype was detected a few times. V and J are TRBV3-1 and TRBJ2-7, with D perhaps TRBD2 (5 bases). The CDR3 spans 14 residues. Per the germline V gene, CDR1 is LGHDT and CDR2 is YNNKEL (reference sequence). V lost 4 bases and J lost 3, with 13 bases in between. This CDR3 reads CASSPSPGSYEQYF. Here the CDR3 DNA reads TGTGCCAGCAGCCCCAGCCCGGGAAGCTACGAGCAGTACTTC.

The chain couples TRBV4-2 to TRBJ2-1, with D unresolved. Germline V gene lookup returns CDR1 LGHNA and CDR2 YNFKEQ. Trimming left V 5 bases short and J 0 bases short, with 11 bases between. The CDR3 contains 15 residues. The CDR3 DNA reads TGTGCCAGCAGCTACAGTCAGAGCTCCTACAATGAGCAGTTCTTC. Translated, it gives CASSYSQSSYNEQFF.

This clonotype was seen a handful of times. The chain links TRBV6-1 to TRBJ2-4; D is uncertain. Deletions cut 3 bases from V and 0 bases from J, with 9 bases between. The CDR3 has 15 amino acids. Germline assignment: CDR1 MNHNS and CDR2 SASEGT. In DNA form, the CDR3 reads TGTGCCAGCAGTGAGAAAGACCTAGCCAAAAACATTCAGTACTTC. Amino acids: CASSEKDLAKNIQYF.

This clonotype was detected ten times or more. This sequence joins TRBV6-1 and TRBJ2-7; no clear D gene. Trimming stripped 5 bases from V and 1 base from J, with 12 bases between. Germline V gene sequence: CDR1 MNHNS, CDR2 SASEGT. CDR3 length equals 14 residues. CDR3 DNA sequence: TGTGCCAGCAGTCGATCGACATCTTCCTACGAGCAGTACTTC. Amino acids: CASSRSTSSYEQYF.

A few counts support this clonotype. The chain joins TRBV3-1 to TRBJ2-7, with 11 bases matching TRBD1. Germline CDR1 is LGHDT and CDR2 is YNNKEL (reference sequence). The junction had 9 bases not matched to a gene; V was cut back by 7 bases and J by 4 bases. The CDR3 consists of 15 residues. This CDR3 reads CASTSAGTGGYEQYF. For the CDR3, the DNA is TGTGCCAGCACAAGTGCCGGGACAGGGGGATACGAGCAGTACTTC.

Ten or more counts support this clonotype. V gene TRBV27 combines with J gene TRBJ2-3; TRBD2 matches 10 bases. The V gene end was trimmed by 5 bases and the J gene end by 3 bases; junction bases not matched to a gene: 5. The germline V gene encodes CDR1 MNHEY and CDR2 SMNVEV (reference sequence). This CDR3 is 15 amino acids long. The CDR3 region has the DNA TGTGCCAGCAGTCCACTAGCGGGAACAACAGATACGCAGTATTTT. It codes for CASSPLAGTTDTQYF.

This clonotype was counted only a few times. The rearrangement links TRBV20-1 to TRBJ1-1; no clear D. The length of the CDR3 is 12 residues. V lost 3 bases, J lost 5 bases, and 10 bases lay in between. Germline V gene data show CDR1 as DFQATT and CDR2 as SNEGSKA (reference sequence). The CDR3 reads CSARIRRTEAFF. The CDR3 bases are TGCAGTGCTAGGATTCGGCGGACTGAAGCTTTCTTT.

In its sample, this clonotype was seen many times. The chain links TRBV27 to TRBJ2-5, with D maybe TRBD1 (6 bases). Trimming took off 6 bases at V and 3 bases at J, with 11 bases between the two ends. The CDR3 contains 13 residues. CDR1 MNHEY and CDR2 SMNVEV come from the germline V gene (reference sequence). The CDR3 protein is CASSPRGKETQYF. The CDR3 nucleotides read TGTGCCAGCAGCCCGAGGGGGAAAGAGACCCAGTACTTC.

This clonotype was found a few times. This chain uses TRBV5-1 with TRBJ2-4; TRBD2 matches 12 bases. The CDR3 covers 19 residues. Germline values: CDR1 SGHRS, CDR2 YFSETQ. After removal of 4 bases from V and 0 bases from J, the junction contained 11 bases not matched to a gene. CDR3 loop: CASSPRLAGVSLAKNIQYF. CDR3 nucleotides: TGCGCCAGCAGCCCAAGACTAGCGGGAGTGTCGCTAGCCAAAAACATTCAGTACTTC.

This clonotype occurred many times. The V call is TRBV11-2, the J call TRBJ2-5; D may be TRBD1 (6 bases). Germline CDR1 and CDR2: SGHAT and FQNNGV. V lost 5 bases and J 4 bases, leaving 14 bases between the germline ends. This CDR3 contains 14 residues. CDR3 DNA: TGTGCCAGCAGCGTACAGGGTTTTGGAGAGACCCAGTACTTC. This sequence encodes CASSVQGFGETQYF.

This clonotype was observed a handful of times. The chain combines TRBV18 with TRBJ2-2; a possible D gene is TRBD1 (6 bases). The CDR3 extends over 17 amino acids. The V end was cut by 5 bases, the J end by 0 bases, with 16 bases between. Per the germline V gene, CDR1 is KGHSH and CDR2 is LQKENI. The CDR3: CASSEKTGNANTGELFF. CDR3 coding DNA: TGTGCCAGCTCAGAGAAAACAGGGAACGCGAACACCGGGGAGCTGTTTTTT.

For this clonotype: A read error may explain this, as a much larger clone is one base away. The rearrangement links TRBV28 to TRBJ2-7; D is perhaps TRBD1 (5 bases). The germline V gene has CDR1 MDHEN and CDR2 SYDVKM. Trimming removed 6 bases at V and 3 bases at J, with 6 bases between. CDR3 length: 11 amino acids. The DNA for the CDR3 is TGTGCCAGCAGGACAGACTACGAGCAGTACTTC. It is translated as CASRTDYEQYF.

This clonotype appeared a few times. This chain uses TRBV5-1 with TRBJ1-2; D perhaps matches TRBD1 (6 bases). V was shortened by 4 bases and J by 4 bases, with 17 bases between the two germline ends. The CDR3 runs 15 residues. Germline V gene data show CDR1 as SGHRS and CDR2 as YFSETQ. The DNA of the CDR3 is TGCGCCAGCAGCCCGAAGGACAGCAACTTCTATGGCTACACCTTC. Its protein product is CASSPKDSNFYGYTF.

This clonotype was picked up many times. The CDR3 loop reads CASSGLAPIGNEQYF. The CDR3 region has the DNA TGTGCCAGCAGCGGACTAGCCCCCATCGGGAACGAGCAGTACTTC. This sequence joins TRBV12-3 or TRBV12-4 and TRBJ2-7; TRBD2 agrees at 8 bases. Trimming removed 6 bases from V and 5 bases from J; junction bases left unmatched: 12. There are 15 residues in the CDR3.

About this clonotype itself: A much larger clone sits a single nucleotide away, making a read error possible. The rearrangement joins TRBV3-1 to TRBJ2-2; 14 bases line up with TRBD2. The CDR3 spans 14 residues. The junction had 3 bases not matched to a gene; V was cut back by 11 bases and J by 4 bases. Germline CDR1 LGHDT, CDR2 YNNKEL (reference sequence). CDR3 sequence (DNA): TGTGCCGGCGGACTAGCGGGAGGCACCGGGGAGCTGTTTTTT. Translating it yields CAGGLAGGTGELFF. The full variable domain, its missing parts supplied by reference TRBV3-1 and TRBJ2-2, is DTAVSQTPKYLVTQMGNDKSIKCEQNLGHDTMYWYKQDSKKFLKIMFSYNNKELIINETVPNRFSPKSPDKAHLNLHINSLELGDSAVYFCAGGLAGGTGELFFGEGSRLTVL.

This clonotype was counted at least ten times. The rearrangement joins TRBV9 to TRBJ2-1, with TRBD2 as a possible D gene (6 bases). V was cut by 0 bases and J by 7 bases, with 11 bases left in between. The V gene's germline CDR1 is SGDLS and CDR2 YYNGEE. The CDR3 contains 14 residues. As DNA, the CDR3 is TGTGCCAGCAGCGTAGATACGGGAGCAAATGAGCAGTTCTTC. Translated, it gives CASSVDTGANEQFF.

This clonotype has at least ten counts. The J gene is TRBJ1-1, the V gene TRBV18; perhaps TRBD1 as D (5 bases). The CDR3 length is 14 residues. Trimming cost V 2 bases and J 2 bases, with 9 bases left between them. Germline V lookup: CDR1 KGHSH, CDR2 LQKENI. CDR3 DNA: TGTGCCAGCTCACCAGACAGCTTAAACACTGAAGCTTTCTTT. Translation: CASSPDSLNTEAFF.

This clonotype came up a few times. The CDR3: CASSLILGDTQYF. CDR3 nucleotide sequence: TGTGCCAGCAGTTTAATCTTAGGGGATACGCAGTATTTT. The chain recombines TRBV12-3 or TRBV12-4 with TRBJ2-3; D remains unclear. Trimming shortened V by 2 bases and J by 6 bases, and 9 bases separated the two germline ends. The CDR3 has 13 amino acids.

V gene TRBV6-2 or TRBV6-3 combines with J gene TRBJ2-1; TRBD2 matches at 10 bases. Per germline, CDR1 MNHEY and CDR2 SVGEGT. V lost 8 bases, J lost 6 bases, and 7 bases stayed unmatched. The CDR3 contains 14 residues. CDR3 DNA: TGTGCCAGCGTAGCGGGGGGACGCCCCAATGAGCAGTTCTTC. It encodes CASVAGGRPNEQFF.

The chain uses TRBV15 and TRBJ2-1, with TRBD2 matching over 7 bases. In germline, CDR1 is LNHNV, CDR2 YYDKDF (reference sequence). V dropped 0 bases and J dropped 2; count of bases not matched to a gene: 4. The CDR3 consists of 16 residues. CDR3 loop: CATSRDVGLTYNEQFF. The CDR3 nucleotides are TGTGCCACCAGCAGAGATGTGGGACTAACCTACAATGAGCAGTTCTTC. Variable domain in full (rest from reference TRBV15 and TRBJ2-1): DAMVIQNPRYQVTQFGKPVTLSCSQTLNHNVMYWYQQKSSQAPKLLFHYYDKDFNNEADTPDNFQSRRPNTSFCFLDIRSPGLGDTAMYLCATSRDVGLTYNEQFFGPGTRLTVL.

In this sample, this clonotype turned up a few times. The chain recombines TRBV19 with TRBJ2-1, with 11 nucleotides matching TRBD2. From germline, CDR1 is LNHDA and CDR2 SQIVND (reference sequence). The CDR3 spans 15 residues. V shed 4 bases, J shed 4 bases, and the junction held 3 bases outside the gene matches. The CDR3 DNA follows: TGTGCCAGTAGTAACCGACTAGCGGGGTACAATGAGCAGTTCTTC. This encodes CASSNRLAGYNEQFF.

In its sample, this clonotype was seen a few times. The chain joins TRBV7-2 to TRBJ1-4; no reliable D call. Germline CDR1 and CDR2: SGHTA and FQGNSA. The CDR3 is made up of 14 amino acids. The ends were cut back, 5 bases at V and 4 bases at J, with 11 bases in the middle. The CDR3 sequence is CASSPRVFNEKLFF. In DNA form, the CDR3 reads TGTGCCAGCAGCCCCCGGGTTTTTAATGAAAAACTGTTTTTT.